One and the same sample provided the 16 T cell receptor beta chains below, sequenced in a study of Graves' ophthalmopathy and Graves' hyperthyroidism. Beta-chain TCR CDR3 regions were amplified from RNA transcripts. RT-PCR with HTBI primers came first, then second-round multiplex PCR. TCRdb re-called the multiplex PCR reads with MiXCR, one entry per CDR3 protein. The sample contains approximately 500,000 distinct CDR3 sequences, under 15% of which appear only once. Sequencing was done on a sample of blood. All receptors derive from a woman aged 30 to 39 with Graves' ophthalmopathy.

CDR3 DNA sequence: TGCAGTGCCCACCGGGGAGGGTTATGGGATTCACCCCTCCACTTT. It translates to CSAHRGGLWDSPLHF. V and J are TRBV20-1 and TRBJ1-6; no firm D call. Per the germline V gene, CDR1 is DFQATT and CDR2 is SNEGSKA (reference sequence). The CDR3 contains 15 residues. V shed 6 bases and J shed 8 bases, with 20 bases lying between them.

Concerning this clonotype itself: At one end the junction does not follow the germline gene, possibly because of a read error. The CDR3 protein is CASSLDYRLHYEQYF. DNA for the CDR3: TGTGCCAGCAGCTTAGACTACCGACTACACTACGAGCAGTACTTC. The chain joins TRBV12-3 or TRBV12-4 to TRBJ2-7, with a tentative D call TRBD2 (5 bases). The CDR3 is 15 residues long.

This clonotype was seen at least ten times. The V gene is TRBV6-5, the J gene TRBJ2-5; D is ambiguous. The V end lost 0 bases, the J end lost 1 base, and 6 bases lay between the germline ends. Per germline, CDR1 MNHEY and CDR2 SVGAGI. This CDR3 contains 14 residues. CDR3 loop: CASSYSWSQETQYF. As DNA, the CDR3 is TGTGCCAGCAGTTACTCGTGGAGCCAAGAGACCCAGTACTTC.

This chain joins TRBV29-1 and TRBJ1-1; 8 bases align to TRBD1. The length of the CDR3 is 13 residues. V shed 7 bases, J shed 0 bases, and the junction held 4 bases outside the gene matches. Per germline, CDR1 SQVTM and CDR2 ANQGSEA. The CDR3 sequence: CSGWGQVNTEAFF. The DNA of the CDR3 is TGCAGCGGATGGGGACAGGTGAACACTGAAGCTTTCTTT.

This clonotype was recorded at least ten times. V is TRBV18 and J is TRBJ2-5; D remains ambiguous. Trimming pared 3 bases from V and 5 bases from J, leaving 10 bases between. The V gene's germline CDR1 is KGHSH and CDR2 LQKENI. The CDR3 is 13 residues long. Here the CDR3 DNA reads TGTGCCAGCTCACCCACACCTCAGGAGACCCAGTACTTC. Translated, it gives CASSPTPQETQYF.

This clonotype has a count of ten or more. The V call is TRBV12-3 or TRBV12-4, the J call TRBJ1-5; 8 bases are shared with TRBD1. Trimming at V came to 6 bases and at J to 3 bases, leaving 4 bases not matched to a gene. This CDR3 is 14 amino acids long. The CDR3 DNA reads as TGTGCCAGCAGCCGGACAGGGTACAATCAGCCCCAGCATTTT. It is translated as CASSRTGYNQPQHF.

As to this clonotype: A much larger clonotype is one base distant, so this may be a read error. The chain employs TRBV19 and TRBJ1-2; TRBD1 is a possible D gene (6 bases). The CDR3 covers 14 residues. Germline CDR1 reads LNHDA; CDR2 reads SQIVND (reference sequence). CDR3 residues: CTSSITGRGYGYTF. The CDR3 DNA reads TGTACCAGTAGTATAACAGGGAGAGGCTATGGCTACACCTTC.

The chain is built from TRBV4-1 and TRBJ2-5; D is perhaps TRBD2 (5 bases). This CDR3 is built from 15 residues. Trimming pared 0 bases from V and 4 bases from J, leaving 12 bases between. Germline lookup yields CDR1 MGHRA and CDR2 YSYEKL. CDR3 coding DNA: TGCGCCAGCAGCCAAGATCGGGGAGTACTAGAGACCCAGTACTTC. Translation: CASSQDRGVLETQYF.

This clonotype was counted ten times or more. The chain is built from TRBV2 and TRBJ1-5; D gene uncertain. Germline loops: CDR1 SNHLY, CDR2 FYNNEI. Trimming pared 5 bases from V and 5 bases from J, leaving 13 bases between. CDR3 length: 14 residues. The CDR3 sequence is CASSKVRDYQPQHF. Written as DNA, the CDR3 is TGTGCCAGCAGTAAAGTCAGAGATTATCAGCCCCAGCATTTT. Variable domain in full (rest from reference TRBV2 and TRBJ1-5): EPEVTQTPSHQVTQMGQEVILRCVPISNHLYFYWYRQILGQKVEFLVSFYNNEISEKSEIFDDQFSVERPDGSNFTLKIRSTKLEDSAMYFCASSKVRDYQPQHFGDGTRLSIL.

Many counts were recorded for this clonotype. This sequence joins TRBV7-2 and TRBJ2-4; TRBD1 or TRBD2 may be the D gene (5 bases each). CDR3 length: 12 amino acids. V was shortened by 4 bases and J by 7 bases, with 8 bases between the two germline ends. Germline V gene data show CDR1 as SGHTA and CDR2 as FQGNSA. The CDR3 bases are TGTGCCAGCAGCTCCGAGGGGAACATTCAGTACTTC. Translated: CASSSEGNIQYF.

This clonotype has only a few counts. The chain joins TRBV6-1 to TRBJ2-7, with TRBD1 matching over 10 bases. This CDR3 spans 15 amino acids. The V and J ends lost 5 bases and 2 bases, in that order; junction bases with no gene match: 6. Germline loops: CDR1 MNHNS, CDR2 SASEGT. CDR3 DNA: TGTGCCAGCAGTCCGGACAGGGGGGCTACCTACGAGCAGTACTTC. Translation gives CASSPDRGATYEQYF.

This chain joins TRBV6-2 or TRBV6-3 and TRBJ2-7, with a tentative D call TRBD2 (6 bases). The CDR3 spans 14 residues. From germline, CDR1 is MNHEY and CDR2 SVGEGT. V was cut by 5 bases and J by 4 bases, with 15 bases left in between. The CDR3 coding sequence is TGTGCCAGCAGTCTGCGGGACCCAGCGTACGAGCAGTACTTC. It encodes CASSLRDPAYEQYF.

This clonotype occurred many times. The chain is built from TRBV6-4 and TRBJ1-2, with 9 bases matching TRBD1. The germline V gene encodes CDR1 MRHNA and CDR2 SNTAGT. The CDR3 has 17 residues. The ends lost 6 bases at V and 7 bases at J; junction bases unmatched: 18. The CDR3 here is CASSRGEGQGDLFGYTF. The CDR3 DNA reads as TGTGCCAGCAGCCGCGGGGAGGGACAGGGTGATTTGTTTGGCTACACCTTC.

This clonotype was detected a few times. The V call is TRBV13, the J call TRBJ2-2, with D tentatively TRBD1 or TRBD2 (5 bases each). CDR1 is PRHDT and CDR2 is FYEKMQ in the germline V gene (reference sequence). CDR3 length: 14 amino acids. Deletions cut 7 bases from V and 4 bases from J, with 13 bases between. The CDR3 DNA follows: TGTGCCAGCACCACCGGGGCGGCCACCGGGGAGCTGTTTTTT. Its protein product is CASTTGAATGELFF.

This clonotype was detected ten times or more. This sequence joins TRBV28 and TRBJ1-5; 7 bases align to TRBD1. Germline V gene sequence: CDR1 MDHEN, CDR2 SYDVKM. V was clipped by 5 bases and J by 5 bases; unmatched bases: 9. The CDR3 is made up of 15 amino acids. For the CDR3, the DNA is TGTGCCAGCAGTCCACGAAATACAGGGGATCAGCCCCAGCATTTT. It encodes CASSPRNTGDQPQHF.

This clonotype was seen repeatedly, ten times or more. The chain couples TRBV20-1 to TRBJ2-2; D ambiguous. CDR1 is DFQATT, CDR2 SNEGSKA, per germline (reference sequence). The CDR3 consists of 11 residues. The V and J ends lost 3 bases and 5 bases respectively, with 4 bases between them. CDR3 sequence reads: CSARITGELFF. In DNA form, the CDR3 reads TGCAGTGCTAGGATTACCGGGGAGCTGTTTTTT.